Below are 12 T cell receptor beta chains sequenced from a single sample in a study of T cell clones after liver transplantation. The protocol was immunoSEQ multiplex PCR, while the TCRdb copy is restricted to in-frame clones and leaves out a portion. The table has roughly 100,000 clones, roughly 80% seen once. This sample comprised CD4+ T cells from blood, obtained around 4 years after liver transplant. These receptors were taken from a human patient who received a liver transplant. T cells may partly derive from the graft donor.

The chain couples TRBV4-1 to TRBJ2-1; no definite D call. The V end lost 0 bases, the J end lost 0 bases, and 6 bases lay between the germline ends. There are 15 residues in the CDR3. Per germline, CDR1 MGHRA and CDR2 YSYEKL. The CDR3 spells CASSQEGGSYNEQFF. The CDR3 DNA reads as TGCGCCAGCAGCCAAGAGGGCGGCTCCTACAATGAGCAGTTCTTC.

This chain links TRBV5-6 with TRBJ1-2, with D perhaps TRBD1 (6 bases). This CDR3 comprises 15 residues. Trimming pared 0 bases from V and 0 bases from J, leaving 9 bases between. Germline V gene data show CDR1 as SGHDT and CDR2 as YYEEEE. Written as DNA, the CDR3 is TGTGCCAGCAGCTTGGGGACAGTAACTAACTATGGCTACACCTTC. As protein: CASSLGTVTNYGYTF.

This clone has just a few counts. The junction departs from the called germline gene at one end, perhaps through a read error. The chain joins TRBV28 to TRBJ2-4; 12 bases map to TRBD2. The CDR3 loop spans 15 amino acids. Germline V gives CDR1 MDHEN, CDR2 SYDVKM. CDR3 loop: CASSTGLAGQASTFF. For the CDR3, the DNA is TGTGCCAGCAGCACGGGACTAGCGGGCCAGGCATCTACCTTCTTC.

As DNA, the CDR3 is TGTGCCAGCAGCTCGCAACAGGGGATCGGGGAGCTGTTTTTT. Encoded protein: CASSSQQGIGELFF. The chain employs TRBV5-4 and TRBJ2-2, with 7 bases aligning to TRBD1. V lost 3 bases, J lost 7 bases, and 6 bases stayed unmatched. The CDR3 totals 14 residues. CDR1 SGHNT and CDR2 YYREEE come from the germline V gene (reference sequence).

The J gene is TRBJ1-1, the V gene TRBV10-3; 11 bases match TRBD1. The junction had 8 bases not matched to a gene; V was cut back by 3 bases and J by 11 bases. The CDR3 runs to 14 residues. Germline V gene sequence: CDR1 ENHRY, CDR2 SYGVKD. As DNA, the CDR3 is TGTGCCATCAGTGATGCAAGGACAGGGGGCCGGGCTTTCTTT. It specifies CAISDARTGGRAFF.

This clone was seen only a few times. The chain combines TRBV11-2 with TRBJ1-1; D remains ambiguous. Trimming took off 4 bases at V and 1 base at J, with 13 bases between the two ends. CDR3 length equals 15 residues. Per the germline V gene, CDR1 is SGHAT and CDR2 is FQNNGV. CDR3 DNA sequence: TGTGCCAGCAGCTCATTCGCTACGGAGAACACTGAAGCTTTCTTT. This sequence encodes CASSSFATENTEAFF.

The V call is TRBV7-3, the J call TRBJ2-7; D possibly corresponds to TRBD1 (6 bases). Between the trimmed V and J ends, which lost 5 bases and 6 bases, there was a span of 14 bases. Germline V gene lookup returns CDR1 SGHTA and CDR2 FQGTGA. The CDR3 runs 13 residues. The CDR3 region has the DNA TGTGCCAGCAGCGGGGGCCCCTCGGGCGAGCAGTACTTC. Its protein is CASSGGPSGEQYF.

The chain recombines TRBV5-1 with TRBJ2-3; either TRBD1 or TRBD2 may fit D (5 bases each). Trimming removed 0 bases from V and 5 bases from J, with 7 bases in between. Per the germline V gene, CDR1 is SGHRS and CDR2 is YFSETQ. The CDR3 has 13 amino acids. CDR3 nucleotide sequence: TGCGCCAGCAGCTTGGTTGGGGGAGATACGCAGTATTTT. It is translated as CASSLVGGDTQYF.

V usage is TRBV7-2 and J usage is TRBJ1-1; D remains unclear. The V and J ends lost 7 bases and 4 bases respectively, with 13 bases between them. The germline CDR1 and CDR2 sequences are SGHTA and FQGNSA. The CDR3 has 13 amino acids. The CDR3, as DNA: TGTGCCAGCACGCCTGACCCGGGCACTGAAGCTTTCTTT. This sequence encodes CASTPDPGTEAFF.

This chain joins TRBV7-8 and TRBJ1-6; D is ambiguous. The CDR3 consists of 16 residues. Germline assignment: CDR1 SGHVS and CDR2 FQNEAQ. Trimming left V 5 bases short and J 0 bases short, with 11 bases between. CDR3 sequence reads: CASSPAGFSYNSPLHF. The DNA for the CDR3 is TGTGCCAGCAGCCCAGCCGGGTTCTCCTATAATTCACCCCTCCACTTT.

Concerning this clone itself: Relative to the germline gene, one junction end is altered; a read error may explain this. J is TRBJ1-1 and V is TRBV7-9; 8 positions match TRBD1. Per germline, CDR1 SEHNR and CDR2 FQNEAQ (reference sequence). The CDR3 length is 16 residues. The CDR3, as DNA: TGTGCCAGCAACTTAGGACAGGGCAACATGAACACTGAAGCTTTCTTT. Protein product: CASNLGQGNMNTEAFF.

This chain joins TRBV28 and TRBJ1-1; D perhaps matches TRBD1 (5 bases). The V gene lost 3 bases and the J gene lost 0 bases, with 8 bases spanning the gap. CDR3 size: 14 residues. Germline CDR1 and CDR2: MDHEN and SYDVKM. The CDR3 region has the DNA TGTGCCAGCAGTTTTGCAGGGATGAACACTGAAGCTTTCTTT. Encoded protein: CASSFAGMNTEAFF.